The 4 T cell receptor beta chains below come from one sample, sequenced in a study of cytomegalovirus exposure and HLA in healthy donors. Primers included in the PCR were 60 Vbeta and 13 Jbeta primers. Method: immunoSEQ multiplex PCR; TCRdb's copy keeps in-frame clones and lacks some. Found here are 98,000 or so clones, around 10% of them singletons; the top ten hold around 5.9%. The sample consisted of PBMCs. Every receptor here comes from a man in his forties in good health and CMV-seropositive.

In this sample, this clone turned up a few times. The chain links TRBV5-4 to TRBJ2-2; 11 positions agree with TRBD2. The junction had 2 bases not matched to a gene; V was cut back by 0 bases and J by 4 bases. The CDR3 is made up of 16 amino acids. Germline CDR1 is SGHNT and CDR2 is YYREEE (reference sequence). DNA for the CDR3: TGTGCCAGCAGCTTGGAAACTAGCGGGAGCACCGGGGAGCTGTTTTTT. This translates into CASSLETSGSTGELFF.

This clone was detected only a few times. CDR3 coding DNA: TGTGCCAGCAGCCCCGGGACAGTCATCGGGACTGAAGCTTTCTTT. Residues: CASSPGTVIGTEAFF. The chain links TRBV7-9 to TRBJ1-1; 7 positions match TRBD1. The CDR3 spans 15 residues. J gave up 5 bases and V 5 bases, and 11 bases lay outside the gene matches. The germline V gene has CDR1 SEHNR and CDR2 FQNEAQ (reference sequence).

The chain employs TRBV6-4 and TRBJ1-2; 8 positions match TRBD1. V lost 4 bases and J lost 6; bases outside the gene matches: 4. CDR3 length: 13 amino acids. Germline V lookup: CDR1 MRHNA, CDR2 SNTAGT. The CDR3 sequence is CASSAGTGDGYTF. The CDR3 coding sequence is TGTGCCAGCAGTGCCGGGACAGGCGATGGCTACACCTTC.

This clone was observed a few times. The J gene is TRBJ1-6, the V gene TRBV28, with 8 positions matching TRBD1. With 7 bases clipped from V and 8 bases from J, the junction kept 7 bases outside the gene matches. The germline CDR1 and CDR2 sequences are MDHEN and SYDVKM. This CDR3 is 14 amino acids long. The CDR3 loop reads CASNKDREYSPLHF. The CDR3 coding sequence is TGTGCCAGCAATAAGGACAGGGAATATTCACCCCTCCACTTT.